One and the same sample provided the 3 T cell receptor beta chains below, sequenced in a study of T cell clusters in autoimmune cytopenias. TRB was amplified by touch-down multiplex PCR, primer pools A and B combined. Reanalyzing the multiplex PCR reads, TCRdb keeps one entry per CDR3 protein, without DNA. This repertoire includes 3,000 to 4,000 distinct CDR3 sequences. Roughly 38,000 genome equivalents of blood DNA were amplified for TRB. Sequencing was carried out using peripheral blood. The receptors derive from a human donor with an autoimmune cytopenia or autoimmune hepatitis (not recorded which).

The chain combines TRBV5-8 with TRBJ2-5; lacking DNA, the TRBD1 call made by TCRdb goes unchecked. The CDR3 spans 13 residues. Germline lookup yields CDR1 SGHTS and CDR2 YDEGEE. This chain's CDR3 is CASSPTGSRTQYF.

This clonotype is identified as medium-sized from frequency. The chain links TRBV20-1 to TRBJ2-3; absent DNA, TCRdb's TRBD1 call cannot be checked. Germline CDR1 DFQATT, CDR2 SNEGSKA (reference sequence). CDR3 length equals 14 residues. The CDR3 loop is CSADRGRRTDTQYF.

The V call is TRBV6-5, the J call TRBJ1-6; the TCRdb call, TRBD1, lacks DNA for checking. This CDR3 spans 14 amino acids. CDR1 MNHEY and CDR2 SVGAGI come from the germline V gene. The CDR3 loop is CASRLAGDNSPLHF.